The 13 T cell receptor beta chains in this list originate from one sample, sequenced in a study of human T cells and chemical hapten exposure. As for time point: patch test 2, 6 weeks after DPC sensitization. Indicated treatment: therapeutic diphenylcyclopropenone sensitization with weekly scalp DPC. One entry per CDR3 protein results from TCRdb running MiXCR on the RACE reads. The sample gives over 70,000 distinct CDR3 sequences, under 14% of which show up once; around 1.4% is in the top ten. The specimen comprised whole blood, sampled in connection with sensitization to the hapten diphenylcyclopropenone (DPC). Source of these receptors: a man younger than 35 with alopecia areata. Some clones in this sample may be carry-over from other donors' samples.

This clonotype was picked up a small number of times. The rearrangement links TRBV4-3 to TRBJ1-2; D may be TRBD1 (5 bases). The germline V gene encodes CDR1 LGHNA and CDR2 YSLEER. CDR3 size: 19 residues. V was trimmed by 2 bases and J by 4 bases, leaving 26 bases between them. CDR3 residues: CASSQNKRTPAEWVYGYTF. For the CDR3, the DNA is TGCGCCAGCAGCCAAAACAAAAGGACACCAGCAGAGTGGGTCTATGGCTACACCTTC.

This clonotype was detected only a few times. The J gene is TRBJ2-7, the V gene TRBV6-1; D ambiguous. The CDR3 has 14 amino acids. Per germline, CDR1 MNHNS and CDR2 SASEGT. CDR3 residues: CAVDPMRRSYEQYF. The DNA for the CDR3 is TGTGCTGTGGACCCTATGCGGCGTTCCTACGAGCAGTACTTC.

The chain links TRBV20-1 to TRBJ1-6; D unresolved. Germline CDR1 and CDR2: DFQATT and SNEGSKA (reference sequence). Trimming left V 3 bases short and J 6 bases short, with 15 bases between. CDR3 size: 15 residues. The CDR3 coding sequence is TGCAGTGCTAGGATGGCGGGCCGGACTAATTCACCCCTCCACTTT. Its translation is CSARMAGRTNSPLHF.

This clonotype was counted many times. The gene calls are TRBV18 and TRBJ2-7, with 9 bases that match TRBD1. The V gene end was trimmed by 3 bases and the J gene end by 0 bases; junction bases not matched to a gene: 3. CDR1 and CDR2 from the germline V gene are KGHSH and LQKENI. CDR3 length equals 15 residues. As DNA, the CDR3 is TGTGCCAGCTCACCCCCGGGACAGGGCTCCTACGAGCAGTACTTC. It encodes CASSPPGQGSYEQYF.

This clonotype was counted ten times or more. This chain joins TRBV7-9 and TRBJ1-2; 8 bases map to TRBD1. CDR1 SEHNR and CDR2 FQNEAQ come from the germline V gene (reference sequence). V lost 1 base and J lost 4; bases outside the gene matches: 8. The CDR3 covers 16 residues. CDR3 nucleotide sequence: TGTGCCAGCAGCTTAGTGGGAGGACAGGGCTTCTATGGCTACACCTTC. As protein: CASSLVGGQGFYGYTF.

Worth noting for this clonotype: An end of the junction differs from the germline gene, which may be a read error. The V and J genes are TRBV19 and TRBJ2-2, with D possibly being TRBD2 (6 bases). This CDR3 is 13 amino acids long. CDR1 LNHDA and CDR2 SQIVND come from the germline V gene (reference sequence). CDR3 region: CASSIGPTGGLFF. DNA for the CDR3: TGTGCCAGTAGTATAGGTCCCACCGGGGGGCTGTTTTTT.

This clonotype was detected ten times or more. V usage is TRBV19 and J usage is TRBJ1-1; TRBD1 agrees at 12 bases. CDR1 is LNHDA and CDR2 is SQIVND in the germline V gene (reference sequence). The CDR3 extends over 17 amino acids. V was clipped by 7 bases and J by 0 bases; unmatched bases: 9. This CDR3 is CASKGWGTGGLNTEAFF. In nucleotides, the CDR3 is TGTGCCAGTAAAGGTTGGGGGACAGGGGGCCTGAACACTGAAGCTTTCTTT.

This clonotype was found many times. This chain uses TRBV5-6 with TRBJ2-1; D call uncertain. Germline V gives CDR1 SGHDT, CDR2 YYEEEE. V was cut by 0 bases and J by 0 bases, with 10 bases left in between. The CDR3 extends over 16 amino acids. For the CDR3, the DNA is TGTGCCAGCAGCTTGGGGTCCCGGGTCTCCTACAATGAGCAGTTCTTC. It codes for CASSLGSRVSYNEQFF.

The chain joins TRBV4-3 to TRBJ2-5; D may be TRBD1 or TRBD2 (5 bases each). Germline lookup yields CDR1 LGHNA and CDR2 YSLEER. The CDR3 is 16 residues long. The V end was cut by 1 base, the J end by 4 bases, with 16 bases between. The CDR3 sequence is CASSQGIRDAGETQYF. The CDR3 DNA is TGCGCCAGCAGCCAAGGGATCAGGGACGCGGGAGAGACCCAGTACTTC.

This clonotype was seen a handful of times. The J gene is TRBJ2-3, the V gene TRBV10-2; tentatively, D is TRBD1 (5 bases). Trimming shortened V by 2 bases and J by 1 base, and 10 bases separated the two germline ends. Germline values: CDR1 WSHSY, CDR2 SAAADI. CDR3 size: 15 residues. CDR3 bases: TGCGCCAGCAGTGAGCCCTCGACAGGCACAGATACGCAGTATTTT. Translating gives CASSEPSTGTDTQYF.

The chain carries TRBV5-1 and TRBJ2-7; tentative D call: TRBD1 (5 bases). Looked up from germline, CDR1 is SGHRS and CDR2 is YFSETQ. This CDR3 comprises 14 residues. Trimming pared 0 bases from V and 6 bases from J, leaving 13 bases between. CDR3 nucleotides: TGCGCCAGCAGCTTGGCCCAGGGTGGCGGCGAGCAGTACTTC. Its protein product is CASSLAQGGGEQYF.

This clonotype has a handful of counts. The chain couples TRBV7-9 to TRBJ1-5, with no clear D. The CDR3 spans 15 residues. V lost 8 bases and J 0 bases, leaving 14 bases between the germline ends. Germline values: CDR1 SEHNR, CDR2 FQNEAQ (reference sequence). CDR3 bases: TGTGCCAGCGATGAGGGCGGTTATAGCAATCAGCCCCAGCATTTT. This encodes CASDEGGYSNQPQHF.

This clonotype was counted many times. The chain couples TRBV5-1 to TRBJ2-5; tentatively, D is TRBD2 (6 bases). The CDR3 spans 16 residues. In germline, CDR1 is SGHRS, CDR2 YFSETQ. V was clipped by 3 bases and J by 1 base, with 16 bases between them. Written as DNA, the CDR3 is TGCGCCAGCAGCTCAGGCCAAGAGGGACTCCAAGAGACCCAGTACTTC. This gives the protein CASSSGQEGLQETQYF.